This T cell receptor (beta chain) originates from a study of cytomegalovirus exposure and HLA in healthy donors. Study summary: Within the Caucasian-associated ancestry cluster were more than 75% of the approximately 400 genotyped donors.

A multiplex PCR was run with 60 Vbeta primers and 13 Jbeta primers. Repertoires were generated with immunoSEQ multiplex PCR, while TCRdb's copy carries only in-frame clones and drops some. The sample shows about 140,000 clones, around four fifths of them seen only once. In the case of this clone: Its antigen is not known.

Regarding the study as a whole: Later analysis found that TCR beta chains associated with HLA were more clonally expanded than other, equally common chains. Sequencing depth roughly uniform across donors was assumed in presence/absence analyses.

V was pared by 3 bases and J by 4 bases, with 12 bases between. Germline V lookup: CDR1 SNHLY, CDR2 FYNNEI. This CDR3 comprises 14 residues. This TCR came from a middle-aged woman in good health and CMV-seronegative. What was sequenced was PBMCs. The rearrangement joins TRBV2 to TRBJ1-2; no reliable D call. The CDR3 nucleotides are TGTGCCAGCAGTGAGGTCCACTCGGGCTATGGCTACACCTTC. This codes for CASSEVHSGYGYTF.